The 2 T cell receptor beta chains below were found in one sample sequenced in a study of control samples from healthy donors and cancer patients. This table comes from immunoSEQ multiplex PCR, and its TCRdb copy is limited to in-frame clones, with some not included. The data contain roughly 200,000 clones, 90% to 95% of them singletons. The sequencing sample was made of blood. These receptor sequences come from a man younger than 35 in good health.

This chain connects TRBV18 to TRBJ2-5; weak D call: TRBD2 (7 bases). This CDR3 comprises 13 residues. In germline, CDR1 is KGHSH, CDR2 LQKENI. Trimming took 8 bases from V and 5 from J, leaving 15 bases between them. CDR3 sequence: CASLSGGQETQYF. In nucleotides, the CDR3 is TGTGCCAGCCTATCCGGGGGGCAGGAGACCCAGTACTTC.

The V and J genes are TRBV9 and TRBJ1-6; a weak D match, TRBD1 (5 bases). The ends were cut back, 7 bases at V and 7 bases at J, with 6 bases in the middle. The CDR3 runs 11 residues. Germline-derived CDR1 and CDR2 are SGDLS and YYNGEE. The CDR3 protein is CASGGNSPLHF. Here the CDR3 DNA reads TGTGCCAGCGGGGGGAATTCACCCCTCCACTTT.